The 20 T cell receptor beta chains listed next were all sequenced from one sample in a study of cytomegalovirus exposure and HLA in healthy donors. PCR was performed using 60 Vbeta and 13 Jbeta primers. The repertoire was sequenced with immunoSEQ multiplex PCR; TCRdb's copy has only in-frame clones and lacks some. This table has 60,000 to 75,000 clones, less than 80% appearing once. Sequencing was carried out using PBMCs. The receptor source for this set is a woman aged 45-60 years in good health and CMV-seronegative.

The CDR3 DNA is TGTGCCAGCAGCTTGTCTCCGCTAGCGGGAGCCATCGAGCAGTACTTC. Encoded protein: CASSLSPLAGAIEQYF. This chain uses TRBV5-4 with TRBJ2-7; 10 nucleotides line up with TRBD2. Germline V CDR1 and CDR2: SGHNT, YYREEE (reference sequence). The CDR3 has 16 residues. Trimming at V came to 1 base and at J to 6 bases, leaving 10 bases not matched to a gene.

V is TRBV29-1 and J is TRBJ2-7; 7 bases agree with TRBD1. This CDR3 region has 11 residues. Trimming cost V 0 bases and J 13 bases; bases outside gene matches: 6. Germline V gene sequence: CDR1 SQVTM, CDR2 ANQGSEA. CDR3 sequence: CSVEETGTAYF. The CDR3 DNA is TGCAGCGTTGAAGAAACGGGGACAGCCTACTTC.

V and J are TRBV7-2 and TRBJ2-3; perhaps TRBD2 as D (5 bases). This CDR3 spans 14 amino acids. CDR1 SGHTA and CDR2 FQGNSA come from the germline V gene. V shed 4 bases and J shed 5 bases, with 13 bases lying between them. CDR3 sequence: CASSSLGVGDTQYF. DNA of the CDR3: TGTGCCAGCAGCTCACTAGGTGTGGGAGATACGCAGTATTTT.

The rearrangement joins TRBV5-4 to TRBJ2-1, with 7 bases fitting TRBD1. Germline V CDR1 and CDR2: SGHNT, YYREEE (reference sequence). This CDR3 spans 16 amino acids. J lost 7 bases, V lost 0 bases, and 10 bases had no gene match. The CDR3 DNA sequence: TGTGCCAGCAGCTTGGCCTCTACTAACAGGGGTAATGAGCAGTTCTTC. As protein: CASSLASTNRGNEQFF. Looking up the rest from reference TRBV5-4 and TRBJ2-1 gives the full variable domain: ETGVTQSPTHLIKTRGQQVTLRCSSQSGHNTVSWYQQALGQGPQFIFQYYREEENGRGNFPPRFSGLQFPNYSSELNVNALELDDSALYLCASSLASTNRGNEQFFGPGTRLTVL.

This chain connects TRBV7-2 to TRBJ2-7; D gene ambiguous. Trimming removed 7 bases from V and 3 bases from J, with 7 bases in between. The CDR3 has 11 residues. Germline lookup yields CDR1 SGHTA and CDR2 FQGNSA. The CDR3 protein is CASTRDYEQYF. The CDR3 nucleotides read TGTGCCAGCACAAGAGACTACGAGCAGTACTTC. Full variable domain (missing parts from reference TRBV7-2 and TRBJ2-7): GAGVSQSPSNKVTEKGKDVELRCDPISGHTALYWYRQSLGQGLEFLIYFQGNSAPDKSGLPSDRFSAERTGGSVSTLTIQRTQQEDSAVYLCASTRDYEQYFGPGTRLTVT.

The count of this clone is one. The chain uses TRBV28 and TRBJ2-1; the match to TRBD1 covers 7 bases. The trim removed 2 bases at V and 10 bases at J, leaving 14 bases unmatched. CDR1 and CDR2 (germline): MDHEN, SYDVKM. The CDR3 has 16 amino acids. CDR3 residues: CASSLAFTGAVKEQFF. In DNA form, the CDR3 reads TGTGCCAGCAGTTTAGCCTTTACAGGGGCCGTTAAGGAGCAGTTCTTC. Full variable domain (outside the CDR3, taken from reference TRBV28 and TRBJ2-1): DVKVTQSSRYLVKRTGEKVFLECVQDMDHENMFWYRQDPGLGLRLIYFSYDVKMKEKGDIPEGYSVSREKKERFSLILESASTNQTSMYLCASSLAFTGAVKEQFFGPGTRLTVL.

The chain combines TRBV5-1 with TRBJ2-5; D remains ambiguous. Trimming took 0 bases from V and 2 from J, leaving 8 bases between them. Per germline, CDR1 SGHRS and CDR2 YFSETQ. The CDR3 has 14 amino acids. Here the CDR3 DNA reads TGCGCCAGCAGCTTGGGCGGCACTCAAGAGACCCAGTACTTC. Its translation is CASSLGGTQETQYF.

This chain joins TRBV27 and TRBJ2-1, with TRBD2 matching over 7 bases. CDR1 is MNHEY and CDR2 is SMNVEV in the germline V gene (reference sequence). V lost 6 bases, J lost 8 bases, and 16 bases stayed unmatched. The CDR3 has 16 amino acids. DNA for the CDR3: TGTGCCAGCAGCTCACCTAGGGGAGGGAGAGCCCATGAGCAGTTCTTC. Protein: CASSSPRGGRAHEQFF.

The chain carries TRBV4-2 and TRBJ2-5; TRBD2 matches at 7 bases. The CDR3 extends over 16 amino acids. J lost 0 bases, V lost 0 bases, and 4 bases had no gene match. Germline values: CDR1 LGHNA, CDR2 YNFKEQ. This chain's CDR3 is CASSQDYGRYQETQYF. CDR3 in DNA: TGTGCCAGCAGCCAAGATTACGGGAGGTACCAAGAGACCCAGTACTTC.

The rearrangement uses TRBV28 and TRBJ2-5, with D possibly matching TRBD1 (5 bases). Germline V gene data show CDR1 as MDHEN and CDR2 as SYDVKM. The CDR3 loop spans 15 amino acids. Trimming took off 3 bases at V and 7 bases at J, with 18 bases between the two ends. DNA of the CDR3: TGTGCCAGCAGTTTGGGGCTAGGGGAAGTGACGACCCAGTACTTC. Translating gives CASSLGLGEVTTQYF.

The CDR3 DNA sequence: TGTGCCAGCTCACGCTCCGGGAGGGATACTGAAGCTTTCTTT. Protein sequence: CASSRSGRDTEAFF. This chain links TRBV18 with TRBJ1-1; D remains unclear. Germline loops: CDR1 KGHSH, CDR2 LQKENI. Trimming took 4 bases from V and 5 from J, leaving 14 bases between them. This CDR3 comprises 14 residues.

The chain links TRBV5-4 to TRBJ1-3; 9 bases align to TRBD1. This CDR3 has 17 amino acids. Germline trimming cut 2 bases from V and 0 bases from J; bases unmatched to any gene: 6. Per the germline V gene, CDR1 is SGHNT and CDR2 is YYREEE (reference sequence). The CDR3, as DNA: TGTGCCAGCAGCTTCCTGACAGGGGGTTACTCTGGAAACACCATATATTTT. Protein sequence: CASSFLTGGYSGNTIYF.

This clone occurred a few times. The rearrangement uses TRBV5-6 and TRBJ1-4; perhaps TRBD1 as D (6 bases). The CDR3 runs 15 residues. The V end lost 4 bases, the J end lost 10 bases, and 20 bases lay between the germline ends. Germline V gene data show CDR1 as SGHDT and CDR2 as YYEEEE. CDR3 in DNA: TGTGCCAGCAGCCGGGACCGGGACCTCAGGGGAAAACTGTTTTTT. It is translated as CASSRDRDLRGKLFF.

Only a few counts were recorded for this clone. The chain couples TRBV19 to TRBJ2-7, with 10 bases identical to TRBD2. Trimming cost V 1 base and J 5 bases; bases outside gene matches: 14. The V gene's germline CDR1 is LNHDA and CDR2 SQIVND (reference sequence). This CDR3 has 18 residues. In DNA form, the CDR3 reads TGTGCCAGTAGTATAGGATTTAGCGGGAGGAGAGAAGGTGACGAGCAGTACTTC. The encoded protein is CASSIGFSGRREGDEQYF.

The genes are TRBV28 and TRBJ1-2; 7 positions agree with TRBD1. The CDR3 extends over 12 amino acids. The germline gives CDR1 MDHEN, CDR2 SYDVKM. Trimming at V came to 5 bases and at J to 8 bases, leaving 5 bases not matched to a gene. The CDR3 sequence is CASSAGQFGYTF. CDR3 DNA sequence: TGTGCCAGCAGTGCGGGACAGTTCGGCTACACCTTC.

The genes are TRBV4-3 and TRBJ1-2; D call uncertain. V lost 1 base, J lost 6 bases, and 15 bases lay in between. This CDR3 is built from 15 residues. CDR1 LGHNA and CDR2 YSLEER come from the germline V gene. The CDR3 reads CASSQAEHGENGYTF. The CDR3 DNA reads TGCGCCAGCAGCCAAGCAGAACATGGAGAGAATGGCTACACCTTC.

The V call is TRBV7-3, the J call TRBJ1-4; perhaps TRBD1 as D (6 bases). CDR3 length: 13 residues. Germline V gene lookup returns CDR1 SGHTA and CDR2 FQGTGA. Between the trimmed V and J ends, which lost 1 base and 8 bases, there was a span of 8 bases. CDR3 loop: CASSLRQGEKLFF. For the CDR3, the DNA is TGTGCCAGCAGCTTAAGGCAGGGGGAAAAACTGTTTTTT.

This clone was recorded a few times. The chain combines TRBV19 with TRBJ1-1; D is unresolved. The CDR3 totals 16 residues. Germline V gene lookup returns CDR1 LNHDA and CDR2 SQIVND (reference sequence). The V gene lost 4 bases and the J gene lost 3 bases, with 18 bases spanning the gap. CDR3 protein: CASSTPFRVGDTEAFF. The CDR3 nucleotides read TGTGCCAGTAGTACGCCCTTTAGGGTCGGGGACACTGAAGCTTTCTTT.

This chain uses TRBV6-5 with TRBJ2-7, with TRBD2 matching 9 bases. Germline V CDR1 and CDR2: MNHEY, SVGAGI. Trimming removed 6 bases from V and 0 bases from J; junction bases left unmatched: 6. The CDR3 runs to 15 residues. CDR3 in amino acids: CASSPLAGSSYEQYF. The CDR3 bases are TGTGCCAGCAGCCCTCTAGCGGGGAGCTCCTACGAGCAGTACTTC.

The table lists this clone with a count of one. The genes are TRBV19 and TRBJ1-3; perhaps TRBD1 as D (5 bases). The germline V gene encodes CDR1 LNHDA and CDR2 SQIVND (reference sequence). CDR3 size: 14 residues. The V end lost 2 bases, the J end lost 2 bases, and 7 bases lay between the germline ends. CDR3 DNA: TGTGCCAGTAGTATACAGACAGCTGGAAACACCATATATTTT. This sequence encodes CASSIQTAGNTIYF.